Described below is a single T cell receptor (beta chain) sequence and its context. Original methodology: Using reference gene primer amplification, nucleated cell counts were estimated. Assay: immunoSEQ multiplex PCR; the TCRdb copy retains only in-frame clones and omits some. V and J calls and clone size follow that table, whereas D and trimming were derived from the DNA. The sample holds about 170,000 clones; approximately 80% are singletons and the top ten take roughly 9.2%. From germline, CDR1 is LNHDA and CDR2 SQIVND (reference sequence). The CDR3 runs 13 residues. Deletions cut 10 bases from V and 6 bases from J, with 13 bases between. The data derive from a study of blood T cell repertoires in COVID-19. Background on the study: Samples of COVID-19 (acute and convalescent) were obtained from the United States, Italy and Spain. From T cells, B-cell-depleted T cells, or PBMCs came the material, which was cDNA or gDNA.

V and J are TRBV19 and TRBJ1-6; D perhaps matches TRBD1 (6 bases). The receptor was derived from an elderly woman with active or convalescent COVID-19. Sample: peripheral blood. CDR3 nucleotide sequence: TGTGCCACTGCGACAGGATTTAATTCACCCCTCCACTTT. This translates into CATATGFNSPLHF.